The 9 T cell receptor beta chains below all came from one sample that was sequenced in a study of yellow fever vaccine responses in identical twins. A single record per CDR3 protein comes from TCRdb applying MiXCR to the RT-PCR reads. The data show 30,000 to 40,000 distinct CDR3 sequences, with 50% to 75% seen just once and more than 3.5% held by the top ten. This specimen was T cells from blood (PBMCs), unsorted or a sorted subset (not recorded which), taken before or after yellow fever vaccination (not recorded which). The receptors derive from a woman under 30 who received the yellow fever vaccine.

The chain has TRBV6-2 or TRBV6-3 and TRBJ2-7; 9 bases are a match to TRBD1. V lost 0 bases to trimming and J lost 5 bases; unmatched junction nucleotides: 2. CDR1 MNHEY and CDR2 SVGEGT come from the germline V gene. CDR3 length: 14 residues. The CDR3 DNA reads as TGTGCCAGCAGTTACTCCAGGACAGGGGACGAGCAGTACGTC. Its translation: CASSYSRTGDEQYV.

This clonotype has just a few counts. V usage is TRBV20-1 and J usage is TRBJ1-2, with 8 bases matching TRBD1. Trimming cost V 6 bases and J 6 bases; bases outside gene matches: 6. This CDR3 region has 12 residues. Germline-derived CDR1 and CDR2 are DFQATT and SNEGSKA (reference sequence). In DNA form, the CDR3 reads TGCAGTGCGCCGGACAGGGTGAATGGCTACACCTTC. Its translation is CSAPDRVNGYTF.

The chain recombines TRBV5-2 with TRBJ1-5; the table gives TRBD1 as D, unverified against the DNA. TRBV5-2 is described as a pseudogene. The CDR3 is 16 amino acids. The CDR3 bases are TGTGCCAGCAACTTCCGGACAGGGATCAGCAATCAGCCCCAGCATTTT. This sequence encodes CASNFRTGISNQPQHF.

This clonotype occurred a few times. The rearrangement links TRBV11-2 to TRBJ1-2, with D unclear. The CDR3 extends over 12 amino acids. Per the germline V gene, CDR1 is SGHAT and CDR2 is FQNNGV. Trimming left V 0 bases short and J 7 bases short, with 6 bases between. The CDR3 bases are TGTGCCAGCAGCTTAGAAGGAGGTGGCTACACCTTC. It yields the protein CASSLEGGGYTF.

The table lists this clonotype with a few counts. This sequence joins TRBV5-5 and TRBJ1-1; weak D call: TRBD1 (5 bases). The CDR3 runs to 16 residues. Deletions cut 1 base from V and 1 base from J, with 14 bases between. Germline CDR1 and CDR2: SGHKS and YYEKEE (reference sequence). Here the CDR3 reads CASSLRGAAGNTEAFF. CDR3 in DNA: TGTGCCAGCAGCTTGAGAGGGGCAGCTGGGAACACTGAAGCTTTCTTT.

The gene calls are TRBV24-1 and TRBJ2-3, with D possibly being TRBD1 (5 bases). The germline V and J ends were trimmed by 9 bases and 0 bases, with 9 bases remaining between them. The CDR3 has 13 residues. Germline CDR1 and CDR2: KGHDR and SFDVKD. CDR3 sequence: CATGADSTDTQYF. Written as DNA, the CDR3 is TGTGCCACCGGGGCGGACAGCACAGATACGCAGTATTTT.

In DNA form, the CDR3 reads TGCAGCGTTGATGGGTTCCCTGAGCAGTTCTTC. It encodes CSVDGFPEQFF. The chain is built from TRBV29-1 and TRBJ2-1; D gene uncertain. V was pared by 3 bases and J by 9 bases, with 9 bases between. CDR1 is SQVTM, CDR2 ANQGSEA, per germline. The CDR3 totals 11 residues.

The chain has TRBV29-1 and TRBJ2-3, with 8 bases identical to TRBD1. V lost 7 bases to trimming and J lost 2 bases; unmatched junction nucleotides: 8. The CDR3 totals 14 residues. In germline, CDR1 is SQVTM, CDR2 ANQGSEA. The CDR3 sequence is CSDHRQGLTDTQYF. The CDR3, as DNA: TGCAGCGACCACAGACAGGGGCTCACAGATACGCAGTATTTT.

This chain uses TRBV20-1 with TRBJ2-5; 14 bases are a match to TRBD2. The CDR3 contains 18 residues. Germline V gives CDR1 DFQATT, CDR2 SNEGSKA (reference sequence). Losses at the gene ends were 3 bases for V and 6 bases for J; bases not matched to a gene: 15. The CDR3, as DNA: TGCAGTGCTAGGCAACACGGACTAGCGGGAGGATCGGGACAGACCCAGTACTTC. Translating gives CSARQHGLAGGSGQTQYF.